The 5 T cell receptor beta chains below were found in one sample sequenced in a study of CD8+CD57+ T cells in acquired aplastic anemia (dated by TCRdb to about 2018). Data came from an Illumina HiSeq 2000. Profiling of TCR beta VDJ combinations and CDR3 sequences used genomic DNA as the template. Starting from the raw public reads, TCRdb applied fastp trimming at Q25, assembled clones with MiXCR and retained in-frame beta chains. Each entry merges the rows of one CDR3 protein and shows their most common DNA and genes. In this sample the table shows about 160,000 distinct CDR3 sequences, roughly 50% of which occur a single time. The biggest ten clones account for about 30% of the sample. Flow cytometry had shown CD8+CD57+ cell expansion in the patients selected for sequencing. The sequencing input was sorted CD4+, CD8+, or CD8+CD57+ T cells (not recorded which) from PBMCs. Receptor source: a human donor with aplastic anemia.

The genes are TRBV10-3 and TRBJ1-1; D remains ambiguous. V was trimmed by 4 bases and J by 5 bases, leaving 11 bases between them. CDR1 is ENHRY and CDR2 is SYGVKD in the germline V gene. This CDR3 contains 13 residues. The CDR3 nucleotides are TGTGCCATCAGTGGTACGAGCACAACTGAAGCTTTCTTT. This gives the protein CAISGTSTTEAFF.

The chain uses TRBV2 and TRBJ2-7, with D maybe TRBD1 (5 bases). The CDR3 has 13 residues. Trimming removed 10 bases at V and 2 bases at J, with 15 bases between. CDR1 is SNHLY and CDR2 is FYNNEI in the germline V gene. The CDR3 is CATTGSTTYEQYF. Here the CDR3 DNA reads TGTGCCACTACAGGTAGTACGACCTACGAGCAGTACTTC.

Many counts were recorded for this clonotype. V and J are TRBV12-3 or TRBV12-4 and TRBJ2-7, with 10 bases aligning to TRBD2. CDR3 length equals 13 residues. The V and J ends lost 3 bases and 5 bases, in that order; junction bases with no gene match: 1. CDR3: CASSFTSGNEQYF. CDR3 bases: TGTGCCAGCAGTTTCACTAGCGGGAACGAGCAGTACTTC.

This clonotype showed up many times. CDR3 amino acids: CASSVEGRDGYTF. CDR3 nucleotides: TGTGCCAGCAGCGTAGAGGGGAGGGATGGCTACACCTTC. This chain links TRBV9 with TRBJ1-2, with TRBD1 as a possible D gene (5 bases). V was cut by 0 bases and J by 6 bases, with 9 bases left in between. This CDR3 is 13 amino acids long. Germline V gene sequence: CDR1 SGDLS, CDR2 YYNGEE.

This clonotype was seen at least ten times. This rearrangement joins TRBV20-1 to TRBJ2-1; no firm D call. The CDR3 totals 12 residues. V was clipped by 0 bases and J by 7 bases, with 7 bases between them. Germline V lookup: CDR1 DFQATT, CDR2 SNEGSKA (reference sequence). CDR3 sequence reads: CSARDIGNEQFF. CDR3 bases: TGCAGTGCTAGAGATATTGGTAATGAGCAGTTCTTC.